This record covers a single T cell receptor beta chain. The sample holds many counts of this clonotype. Its antigen is unknown. Base-call qualities are not available, and no considerably larger clone is one nucleotide away. In the ophthalmopathy patients, disease was moderately to severely active, with a Clinical Activity Score of 3 or more, a NOSPECS grade of 4 or more, and a duration of less than 3 months. Exclusion was applied to patients with uncontrolled infections, other autoimmune diseases, pregnancy or lactation. Clinical symptoms, serum thyroxine and TRAb, thyroid ultrasound, and orbital computed tomography formed the basis for the diagnoses. PBMCs were isolated from about 9.2 ml of fresh peripheral blood by Ficoll-Paque density gradient centrifugation. Total RNA was extracted using Trizol reagent, and RNA quality was assessed on an Agilent 2100 Bioanalyzer. V is cut by 6 bases and J by 0 bases, and the space between the germline ends is 18 bases. CDR1 and CDR2 are read off the germline V gene (reference sequence) as DFQATT and SNEGSKA. The CDR3 spans 17 residues, from the cysteine through the phenylalanine. Only CDR3 DNA is held: 51 bases, read in frame from base 1.

TCR beta CDR3 regions were amplified from RNA transcripts. A first-round RT-PCR of the TCR CDR3 used the HTBI primer set with the Qiagen OneStep RT-PCR kit. The libraries were constructed in a second round of multiplex PCR and then size-selected and purified. Sequencing of the libraries was done on an Illumina HiSeq2000 using paired-end 100 bp reads. As for how the authors treated the data: SOAPnuke was used to process the raw data, with reads discarded if the reads contained adapters or uncalled bases, had a mean Phred below 15, or lacked an exact constant-primer or identifier match. COPE v1.2.5 was used to merge high-quality paired reads, and clonotypes were defined as unique nucleotide sequences. Clonotypes were aligned to IMGT TRBV, TRBD and TRBJ reference segments using MiTCR v1.1. Only V-J combinations with frequency above 0.0001, covering 99.2% of repertoires, were analysed. A TCS score was defined as the ratio between F50 (clonal expansion) and ExV (chaos), using BLOSUM62-based TCRdist between CDR3 peptides within each V-J. Welch's t-statistics and random forest reduced roughly 540 V-J features to some 14, which were used in a naive Bayes classifier (R e1071). TCRdb reran the public reads through fastp at Q25 and MiXCR, keeping productive beta chains. Records with the same CDR3 protein are collapsed into one entry carrying the most frequent genes and DNA. TCRdb's processing, not the authors' own work, is the source of the V and J calls. The sample has 200,000 to 250,000 distinct CDR3 sequences on record, around 15% of them singletons. Around 30% of the sample lies in the top ten.

The entry originates in a study of T cells in Graves' hyperthyroidism and ophthalmopathy (dated by TCRdb to about 2019). Context from the whole study: Peripheral blood samples were taken at the time of initial diagnosis, prior to any treatment. TCR V-J signatures able to tell the groups apart were searched for in a discovery cohort of 90 to 100 patients, of whom around 42 had Graves' ophthalmopathy and some 60 had stable Graves' hyperthyroidism. Prospective prediction of ophthalmopathy was tested in an independent validation cohort of approximately 19 hyperthyroidism patients and some 17 patients who later progressed to ophthalmopathy. The 75 to 100 discovery patients were randomly split 7:3 into training and test sets. In addition, the study compared T-cell repertoires in thyroid tissue and in blood from about 6 Graves' hyperthyroidism patients. Once sampling was done, hyperthyroidism patients were given methimazole at a starting dose of 30 mg daily, whereas ophthalmopathy patients were given high-dose intravenous methylprednisolone. According to the paper, TCR Vbeta CDR3 sequencing was carried out on over 130 peripheral blood samples, which came from some 41 ophthalmopathy, roughly 75 hyperthyroidism and approximately 17 progressor patients.

Broad study findings and their caveats: No statistical method was used to set the sample size in advance, and investigators knew the group allocation. A 13 V-J signature model separated ophthalmopathy from stable hyperthyroidism, with about 90% sensitivity and 81.08% specificity in cross-validation and 80%/75% in testing. In validation, progression to ophthalmopathy was predicted by the model with almost 71% sensitivity and 72.22% specificity, a median of roughly 6 months before onset. Most expanded thyroid clonotypes (frequency above 0.001) were also detected in blood, suggesting blood repertoires may reflect thyroid immune responses.

The sample was blood. The receptor was isolated from a woman in her late teens or twenties with Graves' ophthalmopathy. The chain is encoded by TRBV20-1 joined to TRBJ2-6; 5 matching bases give a weak D call of TRBD2. The bases are TGCAGTGCCACCCCCCTGACGGGGAGCTCTGGGGCCAACGTCCTGACTTTC. Protein translation: CSATPLTGSSGANVLTF.